The 11 T cell receptor beta chains below all came from one sample that was sequenced in a study of breast tumors, draining lymph nodes, adjacent tissues. Breast cancer patients provided tissue from their axillary draining lymph nodes. TCRdb called the multiplex PCR reads again in MiXCR, with one record for every CDR3 protein. The sample carries some 250,000 distinct CDR3 sequences, around 35% recorded once. Material for sequencing was axillary lymph node tissue. The receptors were sampled from a female donor with breast cancer. Some clones in this sample may be carry-over from other donors' samples.

This chain joins TRBV20-1 and TRBJ2-7; 11 nucleotides line up with TRBD2. Trimming cost V 6 bases and J 2 bases; bases outside gene matches: 6. Germline V lookup: CDR1 DFQATT, CDR2 SNEGSKA (reference sequence). The CDR3 spans 14 residues. The CDR3 loop reads CSATSGSSTYEQYF. As DNA, the CDR3 is TGCAGTGCCACTAGCGGGAGCAGCACCTACGAGCAGTACTTC.

This clonotype showed up many times. The rearrangement links TRBV27 to TRBJ2-5, with unresolved D. Germline V gene sequence: CDR1 MNHEY, CDR2 SMNVEV (reference sequence). Trimming removed 5 bases from V and 5 bases from J, with 12 bases in between. The CDR3 runs to 13 residues. CDR3 region: CASSPPVGETQYF. The CDR3 region has the DNA TGTGCCAGCAGTCCCCCCGTCGGCGAGACCCAGTACTTC.

This clonotype occurred many times. V gene TRBV5-4 combines with J gene TRBJ2-1; either TRBD1 or TRBD2 may fit D (5 bases each). Trimming shortened V by 1 base and J by 4 bases, and 12 bases separated the two germline ends. CDR1 is SGHNT and CDR2 is YYREEE in the germline V gene (reference sequence). This CDR3 has 15 residues. The CDR3 sequence: CASSLRQGGYNEQFF. The CDR3 DNA sequence: TGTGCCAGCAGCTTGAGGCAGGGCGGGTACAATGAGCAGTTCTTC.

This clonotype was detected ten times or more. The chain has TRBV20-1 and TRBJ2-7; 8 positions match TRBD2. Germline lookup yields CDR1 DFQATT and CDR2 SNEGSKA (reference sequence). After removal of 0 bases from V and 2 bases from J, the junction contained 9 bases not matched to a gene. CDR3 length: 16 amino acids. For the CDR3, the DNA is TGCAGTGCTAGAGATTTGCGACTAGCGTTTACCTACGAGCAGTACTTC. It specifies CSARDLRLAFTYEQYF.

This clonotype was picked up many times. Here the CDR3 reads CASNGWGGENTQYF. CDR3 DNA: TGTGCCAGCAACGGGTGGGGGGGGGAAAATACGCAGTATTTT. The rearrangement joins TRBV4-2 to TRBJ2-3; 7 bases line up with TRBD2. This CDR3 region has 14 residues. The V and J ends lost 7 bases and 7 bases, in that order; junction bases with no gene match: 11. Germline V CDR1 and CDR2: LGHNA, YNFKEQ.

In regard to this clonotype: It may be a read error: a sequence one base away is much more abundant. J is TRBJ2-1 and V is TRBV20-1; perhaps TRBD2 as D (5 bases). The CDR3 is 13 residues long. CDR1 is DFQATT, CDR2 SNEGSKA, per germline (reference sequence). The CDR3 is CSASGKSYNGQFF. The CDR3 nucleotides read TGCAGTGCTAGCGGGAAGTCCTACAATGGGCAGTTCTTC.

This clonotype has ten or more counts. V usage is TRBV9 and J usage is TRBJ2-7; unclear D gene. The CDR3 loop spans 15 amino acids. Germline CDR1 and CDR2: SGDLS and YYNGEE. V dropped 2 bases and J dropped 4 bases, with 16 bases sitting between them. CDR3 amino acids: CASSVPGLGMYEQYF. CDR3 nucleotides: TGTGCCAGCAGCGTCCCGGGCCTTGGTATGTACGAGCAGTACTTC.

This clonotype was detected many times. Lacking the conserved final phenylalanine or tryptophan, this CDR3 likely reflects a read error. Because the CDR3's place on the DNA is in doubt, the DNA is left out and the CDR3 is given as listed by TCRdb. The chain recombines TRBV6-2 or TRBV6-3 with TRBJ1-2; the table's D call, TRBD1, has no DNA check behind it. Germline assignment: CDR1 MNHEY and CDR2 SVGEGT. The CDR3 is 11 amino acids long, termini counted. The CDR3 region is CASSMGTGPSL.

A note on this clonotype: A read error may explain this, as a much larger clone is one base away. The chain combines TRBV19 with TRBJ2-2, with TRBD2 as a possible D gene (5 bases). The CDR3 totals 14 residues. Germline V gene sequence: CDR1 LNHDA, CDR2 SQIVND (reference sequence). CDR3: CASSSFGDTGELLF. In DNA form, the CDR3 reads TGTGCCAGTAGTTCCTTTGGAGACACCGGGGAGCTGCTTTTT.

This clonotype was detected many times. The V gene is TRBV7-2, the J gene TRBJ2-1; 11 bases are a match to TRBD2. Per the germline V gene, CDR1 is SGHTA and CDR2 is FQGNSA. This CDR3 is built from 14 residues. Unmatched junction bases numbered 14, after V lost 7 bases and J lost 15 bases. The CDR3 DNA reads as TGTGCCAGCACCCTAGCGGGGGGACAACATACCCCGTTCTTC. This gives the protein CASTLAGGQHTPFF.

Note on this clonotype: A clone one base away is much larger, so this may be a read error. The chain is built from TRBV3-1 and TRBJ2-7; D is perhaps TRBD1 (5 bases). In germline, CDR1 is LGHDT, CDR2 YNNKEL (reference sequence). This CDR3 is 11 amino acids long. CDR3 nucleotide sequence: TGTCCCAGCAGCCAGGGTAGCGAGCAGTACTTC. It yields the protein CPSSQGSEQYF.